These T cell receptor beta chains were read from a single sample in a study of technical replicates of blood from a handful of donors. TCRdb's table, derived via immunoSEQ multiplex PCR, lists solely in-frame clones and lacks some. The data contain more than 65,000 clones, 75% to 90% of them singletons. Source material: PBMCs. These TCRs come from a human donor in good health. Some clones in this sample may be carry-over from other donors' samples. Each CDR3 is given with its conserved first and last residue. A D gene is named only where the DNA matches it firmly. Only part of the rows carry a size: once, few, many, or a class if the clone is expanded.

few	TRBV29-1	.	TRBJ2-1	TGCAGCGTTCAGGGTAGGGATGAGCAGTTCTTC	CSVQGRDEQFF
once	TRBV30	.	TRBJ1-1	TGTGCCTGGATGGGGGCCGGGAACACTGAAGCTTTCTTT	CAWMGAGNTEAFF
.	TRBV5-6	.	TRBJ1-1	TGTGCCAGCAGCTCCGAAACAGGGTTGGGCACTGAAGCTTTCTTT	CASSSETGLGTEAFF
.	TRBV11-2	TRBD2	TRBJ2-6	TGTGCCAGCAGCTCGACCCGGGGCGGGAGGGCCGCTGGGGCCAACGTCCTGACTTTC	CASSSTRGGRAAGANVLTF
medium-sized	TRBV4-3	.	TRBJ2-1	TGCGCCAGCAGCCAAGGGGCAGCATCCTACAATGAGCAGTTCTTC	CASSQGAASYNEQFF
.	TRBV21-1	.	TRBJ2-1	TGTGCCAGCAGCAAATGGGACAGGGATTGGCGTGAGCAGTTCTTC	CASSKWDRDWREQFF
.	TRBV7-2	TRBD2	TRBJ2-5	TGTGCCAGCAGCTTAGCAGTGGCAGGGAAACCTAGCGGGACCCGGTTAAAAGAGACCCAGTACTTC	CASSLAVAGKPSGTRLKETQYF
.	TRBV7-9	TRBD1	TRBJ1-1	TGTGCCAGCAGCTCCCGGGACAGGGGGCATGTCGGCACTGAAGCTTTCTTT	CASSSRDRGHVGTEAFF
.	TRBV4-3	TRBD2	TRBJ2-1	TGCGCCAGCAGCCAAAGGGGTTTGCGGGAGTTCAATGAGCAGTTCTTC	CASSQRGLREFNEQFF
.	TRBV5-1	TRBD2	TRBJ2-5	TGCGCCAGCAGCTTGGAAGCGGGAGTTGGTGAGACCCAGTACTTC	CASSLEAGVGETQYF
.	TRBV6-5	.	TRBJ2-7	TGTGCCAGCAGTTACGGCGGGGTCATGAACGAGCAGTACTTC	CASSYGGVMNEQYF
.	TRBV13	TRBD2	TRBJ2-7	TGTGCCAGCAGCTTATCTAGCGGGAGATCCTACGAGCAGTACTTC	CASSLSSGRSYEQYF
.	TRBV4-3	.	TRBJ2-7	TGCGCCAGCAGCCCGAGCACCGGGTTCTACGAGCAGTACTTC	CASSPSTGFYEQYF
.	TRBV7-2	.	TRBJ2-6	TGTGCCAGCAGCTTAGGTCCAGGGGCCGGGGCCAACGTCCTGACTTTC	CASSLGPGAGANVLTF
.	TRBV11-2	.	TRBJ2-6	TGTGCCAGCAGCCCGAACAGGGCTACAGGAAACGTCCTGACTTTC	CASSPNRATGNVLTF
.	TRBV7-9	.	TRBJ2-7	TGTGCCAGCAGCCTCCTGGAGGGGCAGTTAAGGTCCTACGAGCAGTACTTC	CASSLLEGQLRSYEQYF
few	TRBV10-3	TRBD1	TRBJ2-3	TGTGCCATCAGTACAACCTTGGACAGGGATCCAGATACGCAGTATTTT	CAISTTLDRDPDTQYF
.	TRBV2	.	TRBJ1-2	TGTGCCAGCAGTGAAAGCAGAAGGAGAGGCTACACCTTC	CASSESRRRGYTF
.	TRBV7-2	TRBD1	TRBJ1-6	TGTGCCAGCAGCTTTTACGACAGGGGCAATTCACCCCTCCACTTT	CASSFYDRGNSPLHF
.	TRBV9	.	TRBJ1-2	TGTGCCAGCAGCGTAGTAACTAACTATGGCTACACCTTC	CASSVVTNYGYTF
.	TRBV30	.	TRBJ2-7	TGTGCCTGTTTCACCCTAAGCGGTTTTACCTACGAGCAGTACTTC	CACFTLSGFTYEQYF
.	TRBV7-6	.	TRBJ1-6	TGTGCCAGCAGCTTAGCGGCAGGGGATAATTCACCCCTCCACTTT	CASSLAAGDNSPLHF
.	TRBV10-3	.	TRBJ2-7	TGTGCCAGCGCTCCGGAGGACGGATCTTCCTACGAGCAGTACTTC	CASAPEDGSSYEQYF
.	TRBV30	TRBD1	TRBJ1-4	TGTGCCTGGGACAGGGATGGAAATGAAAAACTGTTTTTT	CAWDRDGNEKLFF
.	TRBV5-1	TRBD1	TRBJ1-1	TGCGCCAGCAGCTTGGACAGGGGAAGGAACACTGAAGCTTTCTTT	CASSLDRGRNTEAFF
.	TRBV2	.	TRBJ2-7	TGTGCCAGCAGTGGGGAATGGGGCCAATACGAGCAGTACTTC	CASSGEWGQYEQYF
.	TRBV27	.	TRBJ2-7	TGTGCCAGCAAGTCGCTAGGGGCCAACTCCTACGAGCAGTACTTC	CASKSLGANSYEQYF
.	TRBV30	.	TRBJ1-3	TGTGCCTGGAGACAGACCGTAAGCTCTGGAAACACCATATATTTT	CAWRQTVSSGNTIYF
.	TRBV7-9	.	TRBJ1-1	TGTGCCAGCAGCCATCCGAACACTGAAGCTTTCTTT	CASSHPNTEAFF
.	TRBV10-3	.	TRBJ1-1	TGTGCCATCAGTTCGCCGGGGAACACTGAAGCTTTCTTT	CAISSPGNTEAFF
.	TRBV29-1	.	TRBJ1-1	TGCAGCGTTGAAAGGGGCCTGAACACTGAAGCTTTCTTT	CSVERGLNTEAFF
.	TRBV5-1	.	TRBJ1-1	TGCGCCAGCAGCTCCGCTCAGGGGATCTATACTGAAGCTTTCTTT	CASSSAQGIYTEAFF
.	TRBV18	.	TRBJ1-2	TGTGCCAGCTCACCACCGGACAGTGCTGGTGGCTACACCTTC	CASSPPDSAGGYTF
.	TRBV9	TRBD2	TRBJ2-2	TGTGCCAGCAGCCCGTATGGCGGGGGGCGGGGCGGCACCGGGGAGCTGTTTTTT	CASSPYGGGRGGTGELFF
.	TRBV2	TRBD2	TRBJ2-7	TGTGCCAGCATACTAGGACTAGCGGGATACTACGAGCAGTACTTC	CASILGLAGYYEQYF
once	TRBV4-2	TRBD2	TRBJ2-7	TGTGCCAGCAGCCAAGCCGGCGGGAGAGCGTCCTACGAGCAGTACTTC	CASSQAGGRASYEQYF
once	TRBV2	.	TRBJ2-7	TGTGCCAGCAGTGAGGGGCAGCCCTTGGTCTACGAGCAGTACTTC	CASSEGQPLVYEQYF
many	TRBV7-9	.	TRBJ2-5	TGTGCCAGCAGTCTGGGGGGAATCATGTACATAGAGACCCAGTACTTC	CASSLGGIMYIETQYF
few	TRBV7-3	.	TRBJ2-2	TGTGCCAGCAGCATCACTCAAACCGGGGAGCTGTTTTTT	CASSITQTGELFF
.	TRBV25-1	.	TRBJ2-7	TGTGCCAGCAGTGAGGGGACAATATCGTACTTC	CASSEGTISYF
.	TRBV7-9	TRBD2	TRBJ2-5	TGTGCCAGCAGCTTATGGGGCGGGAGCGACGGTCGGGAGACCCAGTACTTC	CASSLWGGSDGRETQYF
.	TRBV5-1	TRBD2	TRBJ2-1	TGCGCCAGCAGGTCCCTAGCGGGGGGGCGGAAGTCCTACAATGAGCAGTTCTTC	CASRSLAGGRKSYNEQFF
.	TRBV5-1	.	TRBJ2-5	TGCGCCAGCAGCTGGGGCAGGGTGGAGGAGACCCAGTACTTC	CASSWGRVEETQYF
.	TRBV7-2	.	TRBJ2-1	TGTGCCAGCAGCTTAAGCTGGGGGGACAATGAGCAGTTCTTC	CASSLSWGDNEQFF
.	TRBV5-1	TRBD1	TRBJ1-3	TGCGCCAGCAGCCCACCAGGACAGGGCGGAAACACCATATATTTT	CASSPPGQGGNTIYF
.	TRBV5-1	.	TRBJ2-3	TGCGCCAGCAGCTTGGGGCTAGCGTTCACAGATACGCAGTATTTT	CASSLGLAFTDTQYF
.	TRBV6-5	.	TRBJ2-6	TGTGCCAGCAGTTACTTGCAGTCTGGGGCCAACGTCCTGACTTTC	CASSYLQSGANVLTF